What follows are 32 T cell receptor beta chains derived from one specimen sequenced in a study of control samples from healthy donors and cancer patients. TCRdb keeps only in-frame clones here, not all; method: immunoSEQ multiplex PCR. The table has approximately 60,000 clones, around nine tenths seen once. Sequencing used PBMCs. Receptors were obtained from a woman aged 50 to 65 with colorectal cancer.

The gene calls are TRBV15 and TRBJ2-3; D is ambiguous. From germline, CDR1 is LNHNV and CDR2 YYDKDF (reference sequence). V was pared by 5 bases and J by 5 bases, with 11 bases between. The CDR3 runs 13 residues. The CDR3 reads CATSRESGDTQYF. CDR3 DNA: TGTGCCACCAGCCGCGAAAGTGGAGATACGCAGTATTTT.

CDR3 protein: CASKDRDHQPQHF. The CDR3 DNA sequence: TGTGCCAGCAAGGACAGAGATCATCAGCCCCAGCATTTT. The chain carries TRBV19 and TRBJ1-5; a possible D gene is TRBD1 (6 bases). The germline gives CDR1 LNHDA, CDR2 SQIVND (reference sequence). Trimming removed 9 bases at V and 5 bases at J, with 14 bases between. The CDR3 loop spans 13 amino acids. Filled out from reference TRBV19 and TRBJ1-5, the complete variable domain reads DGGITQSPKYLFRKEGQNVTLSCEQNLNHDAMYWYRQDPGQGLRLIYYSQIVNDFQKGDIAEGYSVSREKKESFPLTVTSAQKNPTAFYLCASKDRDHQPQHFGDGTRLSIL.

V gene TRBV9 combines with J gene TRBJ2-2, with TRBD2 identical over 10 bases. There are 16 residues in the CDR3. Trimming cost V 2 bases and J 4 bases; bases outside gene matches: 5. Germline V gives CDR1 SGDLS, CDR2 YYNGEE. The CDR3 protein is CASSVVAGGFTGELFF. CDR3 DNA sequence: TGTGCCAGCAGCGTTGTAGCGGGGGGTTTCACCGGGGAGCTGTTTTTT. Variable domain in full (rest from reference TRBV9 and TRBJ2-2): DSGVTQTPKHLITATGQRVTLRCSPRSGDLSVYWYQQSLDQGLQFLIQYYNGEERAKGNILERFSAQQFPDLHSELNLSSLELGDSALYFCASSVVAGGFTGELFFGEGSRLTVL.

CDR3 amino acids: CASSLNAEEKLFF. The CDR3 bases are TGTGCCAGCAGCTTAAATGCGGAGGAAAAACTGTTTTTT. The chain joins TRBV7-9 to TRBJ1-4, with D unresolved. Germline CDR1 is SEHNR and CDR2 is FQNEAQ (reference sequence). CDR3 length: 13 amino acids. Trimming pared 2 bases from V and 8 bases from J, leaving 9 bases between.

This chain connects TRBV3-1 (or the pseudogene TRBV3-2) to TRBJ1-2; 8 bases map to TRBD1. The germline CDR1 and CDR2 sequences are LGHDT and YNNKEL (reference sequence). CDR3 size: 16 residues. V shed 2 bases, J shed 4 bases, and the junction held 9 bases outside the gene matches. DNA of the CDR3: TGTGCCAGCAGCCAAAGGAGAACAGGGGGTACCTATGGCTACACCTTC. Translation gives CASSQRRTGGTYGYTF.

The chain has TRBV3-1 (or the pseudogene TRBV3-2) and TRBJ1-1; maybe TRBD1 (5 bases). Germline CDR1 reads LGHDT; CDR2 reads YNNKEL (reference sequence). The CDR3 runs 16 residues. Trimming took off 1 base at V and 4 bases at J, with 16 bases between the two ends. CDR3 residues: CASSQVTWAGGTEAFF. Here the CDR3 DNA reads TGTGCCAGCAGCCAAGTCACCTGGGCGGGGGGCACTGAAGCTTTCTTT.

This clone was counted once. The DNA for the CDR3 is TGTGCCACCAGCAGAGATCAAGGACCGACTAACAATGAGCAGTTCTTC. This gives the protein CATSRDQGPTNNEQFF. The J gene is TRBJ2-1, the V gene TRBV15, with D possibly TRBD2 on 5 matching bases. V gave up 0 bases and J gave up 5 bases, with 14 bases separating them. Germline CDR1 LNHNV, CDR2 YYDKDF (reference sequence). CDR3 size: 16 residues.

The chain couples TRBV10-3 to TRBJ1-5, with 8 bases that match TRBD1. V lost 10 bases and J lost 1; bases outside the gene matches: 6. The germline CDR1 and CDR2 sequences are ENHRY and SYGVKD. CDR3 length: 14 amino acids. In DNA form, the CDR3 reads TGTGCCACCACAGGGGGTCCGAGCAATCAGCCCCAGCATTTT. Translating it yields CATTGGPSNQPQHF.

The chain employs TRBV6-1 and TRBJ2-7; no reliable D call. Germline V gene data show CDR1 as MNHNS and CDR2 as SASEGT. CDR3 length equals 11 residues. Trimming took 3 bases from V and 7 from J, leaving 7 bases between them. The DNA of the CDR3 is TGTGCCAGCAGTGAGTACCGAGAGCAGTACTTC. Its translation is CASSEYREQYF.

The V gene is TRBV5-1, the J gene TRBJ1-4; D gene ambiguous. Germline CDR1 and CDR2: SGHRS and YFSETQ. The CDR3 sequence is 16 residues long. V was cut by 4 bases and J by 0 bases, with 13 bases left in between. CDR3 in amino acids: CASSATYLTTNEKLFF. In DNA form, the CDR3 reads TGCGCCAGCAGCGCGACATACCTTACAACTAATGAAAAACTGTTTTTT.

This clone was observed a single time. The chain links TRBV7-2 to TRBJ2-6; possibly TRBD1 for D (5 bases). Germline loops: CDR1 SGHTA, CDR2 FQGNSA. This CDR3 comprises 16 residues. Trimming removed 5 bases from V and 1 base from J, with 12 bases in between. CDR3 loop: CASSVNQGSGANVLTF. CDR3 sequence (DNA): TGTGCCAGCAGCGTCAATCAGGGTTCTGGGGCCAACGTCCTGACTTTC.

The gene calls are TRBV7-9 and TRBJ2-5, with D perhaps TRBD1 (6 bases). From germline, CDR1 is SEHNR and CDR2 FQNEAQ (reference sequence). V lost 4 bases and J lost 1, with 13 bases in between. The CDR3 covers 15 residues. The CDR3 bases are TGTGCCAGCAGCTCAGTCAGGGGCTTCCAAGAGACCCAGTACTTC. Its protein product is CASSSVRGFQETQYF.

The chain is built from TRBV15 and TRBJ2-3; 8 bases are a match to TRBD2. This CDR3 contains 14 residues. Germline V gives CDR1 LNHNV, CDR2 YYDKDF (reference sequence). The trim removed 1 base at V and 12 bases at J, leaving 9 bases unmatched. CDR3 nucleotides: TGTGCCACCAGCAGAGGCGGGGGGCCTCGTTCACAGTATTTT. Translation gives CATSRGGGPRSQYF. Together with reference TRBV15 and TRBJ2-3, the CDR3 gives the full variable domain: DAMVIQNPRYQVTQFGKPVTLSCSQTLNHNVMYWYQQKSSQAPKLLFHYYDKDFNNEADTPDNFQSRRPNTSFCFLDIRSPGLGDTAMYLCATSRGGGPRSQYFGPGTRLTVL.

The chain links TRBV19 to TRBJ1-6; unclear D gene. The germline V and J ends were trimmed by 3 bases and 4 bases, with 10 bases remaining between them. Per germline, CDR1 LNHDA and CDR2 SQIVND (reference sequence). The CDR3 has 15 amino acids. The CDR3, as DNA: TGTGCCAGTAGTATTGGTACAGAATATAATTCACCCCTCCACTTT. This encodes CASSIGTEYNSPLHF.

The chain joins TRBV6-1 to TRBJ2-2; D is perhaps TRBD1 (7 bases). The V gene's germline CDR1 is MNHNS and CDR2 SASEGT. V lost 3 bases, J lost 2 bases, and 22 bases lay in between. CDR3 size: 19 residues. The CDR3 coding sequence is TGTGCCAGCAGTGATCCCCCCCGGGGGACAGCGGTCAACACCGGGGAGCTGTTTTTT. It specifies CASSDPPRGTAVNTGELFF.

This chain links TRBV24-1 with TRBJ2-5, with 8 bases matching TRBD2. The J segment lost 4 bases and the V segment lost 4 bases, leaving 7 bases of the junction unmatched. The CDR3 is 15 residues long. The germline gives CDR1 KGHDR, CDR2 SFDVKD. CDR3 protein: CATSEAGTRVETQYF. DNA of the CDR3: TGTGCCACCAGTGAGGCCGGGACTAGGGTAGAGACCCAGTACTTC.

CDR3 coding DNA: TGTGCCAGTAGTCCGGACTCTTGGAGCGAGCAGTACTTC. Translated: CASSPDSWSEQYF. V is TRBV19 and J is TRBJ2-7; D may be TRBD2 (5 bases). The CDR3 extends over 13 amino acids. CDR1 is LNHDA and CDR2 is SQIVND in the germline V gene (reference sequence). V lost 5 bases and J 6 bases, leaving 14 bases between the germline ends.

The chain uses TRBV5-4 and TRBJ2-3; D is unclear. CDR3 length equals 13 residues. Trimming shortened V by 1 base and J by 1 base, and 4 bases separated the two germline ends. Germline assignment: CDR1 SGHNT and CDR2 YYREEE (reference sequence). CDR3: CASSLRGTDTQYF. The CDR3 DNA follows: TGTGCCAGCAGCTTGAGGGGCACAGATACGCAGTATTTT.

This sequence joins TRBV3-1 (or the pseudogene TRBV3-2) and TRBJ1-2, with D perhaps matching TRBD1 (6 bases). This CDR3 is built from 17 residues. Germline V gives CDR1 LGHDT, CDR2 YNNKEL (reference sequence). With 0 bases removed from V and 8 bases from J, the gap between germline ends came to 22 bases. CDR3 amino acids: CASSQDLSTGLGGGYTF. CDR3 sequence (DNA): TGTGCCAGCAGCCAAGATCTTTCGACCGGTCTAGGGGGAGGCTACACCTTC.

This chain links TRBV7-9 with TRBJ1-1; tentative D call: TRBD1 (6 bases). In germline, CDR1 is SEHNR, CDR2 FQNEAQ (reference sequence). The CDR3 loop spans 15 amino acids. Trimming took 6 bases from V and 4 from J, leaving 18 bases between them. Here the CDR3 reads CASRGPSQGPTEAFF. The CDR3 DNA reads TGTGCCAGCAGAGGACCTAGTCAGGGGCCCACTGAAGCTTTCTTT.

This chain uses TRBV2 with TRBJ1-3; no definite D call. The CDR3 length is 15 residues. Trimming left V 2 bases short and J 4 bases short, with 12 bases between. Germline loops: CDR1 SNHLY, CDR2 FYNNEI. Here the CDR3 reads CASSESLGVGNTIYF. The CDR3 coding sequence is TGTGCCAGCAGTGAATCGTTGGGAGTCGGAAACACCATATATTTT.

The chain recombines TRBV29-1 with TRBJ1-1; 9 bases are shared with TRBD1. This CDR3 has 14 residues. The germline V gene has CDR1 SQVTM and CDR2 ANQGSEA. CDR3 sequence reads: CSVRTGATNTEAFF. The CDR3 nucleotides read TGCAGTGTAAGGACAGGGGCAACGAACACTGAAGCTTTCTTT.

The chain links TRBV6-5 to TRBJ1-1; D is ambiguous. CDR1 is MNHEY, CDR2 SVGAGI, per germline. The CDR3 has 13 amino acids. V was cut by 0 bases and J by 3 bases, with 5 bases left in between. The CDR3 reads CASSYSYYTEAFF. The CDR3 DNA is TGTGCCAGCAGTTACTCGTATTACACTGAAGCTTTCTTT.

The rearrangement joins TRBV28 to TRBJ1-5; D might be TRBD1 (5 bases). Trimming removed 6 bases from V and 1 base from J, with 13 bases in between. This CDR3 is built from 15 residues. CDR1 is MDHEN and CDR2 is SYDVKM in the germline V gene. CDR3 sequence reads: CASRPGTDSNQPQHF. As DNA, the CDR3 is TGTGCCAGCAGGCCTGGGACGGACAGCAATCAGCCCCAGCATTTT.

This chain joins TRBV12-3 or TRBV12-4 and TRBJ2-3; the D gene could be TRBD1 or TRBD2 (5 bases each). This CDR3 has 12 residues. The germline V and J ends were trimmed by 5 bases and 14 bases, with 17 bases remaining between them. The CDR3 DNA sequence: TGTGCCAGCAGTCTCTCCGGGACCGACAGGTATTTT. Encoded protein: CASSLSGTDRYF.

The chain uses TRBV10-3 and TRBJ1-1; maybe TRBD1 (5 bases). Trimming shortened V by 6 bases and J by 5 bases, and 19 bases separated the two germline ends. The CDR3 length is 15 residues. Germline CDR1 ENHRY, CDR2 SYGVKD. The CDR3 bases are TGTGCCATCAGAGACGAGACAGTTACGGGGACTGAAGCTTTCTTT. It codes for CAIRDETVTGTEAFF.

V gene TRBV28 combines with J gene TRBJ2-1, with a possible D match to TRBD1 (6 bases). The germline V gene has CDR1 MDHEN and CDR2 SYDVKM. V was trimmed by 8 bases and J by 5 bases, leaving 19 bases between them. The CDR3 sequence is 15 residues long. CDR3 residues: CASYQNGGQNNEQFF. As DNA, the CDR3 is TGTGCCAGCTACCAAAACGGCGGACAGAACAATGAGCAGTTCTTC. The variable domain in full, with the rest retrieved from reference TRBV28 and TRBJ2-1, is DVKVTQSSRYLVKRTGEKVFLECVQDMDHENMFWYRQDPGLGLRLIYFSYDVKMKEKGDIPEGYSVSREKKERFSLILESASTNQTSMYLCASYQNGGQNNEQFFGPGTRLTVL.

Turning to this clone: One junction end does not reproduce the germline sequence, and a read error may be involved. Other nucleotide sequences in the sample specify the same CDR3. V and J are TRBV27 and TRBJ1-1, with TRBD1 matching over 9 bases. This CDR3 has 17 amino acids. CDR1 and CDR2 from the germline V gene are MNHEY and SMNVEV (reference sequence). The CDR3 protein is CASSFNHRDRVRTEAFF. Here the CDR3 DNA reads TGTGCCAGCAGTTTTAACCACCGGGACAGGGTTCGGACTGAAGCCTTCTTT.

The chain is built from TRBV2 and TRBJ2-5, with TRBD1 matching over 10 bases. In germline, CDR1 is SNHLY, CDR2 FYNNEI. Trimming took 6 bases from V and 3 from J; bases not matched to a gene: 16. CDR3 length equals 18 residues. The CDR3 DNA reads as TGTGCCAGCAGACGAAACCCACATTTGGGGACAGGGGAAGAGACCCAGTACTTC. It specifies CASRRNPHLGTGEETQYF.

The gene calls are TRBV4-1 and TRBJ2-7; 8 bases fit TRBD1. The V segment lost 6 bases and the J segment 2 bases; nucleotides outside the gene matches: 9. The CDR3 has 15 residues. Germline CDR1 MGHRA, CDR2 YSYEKL. CDR3 amino acids: CASRLTDRGTYEQYF. As DNA, the CDR3 is TGCGCCAGCAGGCTCACTGACAGGGGTACCTACGAGCAGTACTTC.

The chain recombines TRBV6-1 with TRBJ1-2; D is perhaps TRBD1 (6 bases). The CDR3 is 13 amino acids. The germline gives CDR1 MNHNS, CDR2 SASEGT. V lost 1 base and J 10 bases, leaving 13 bases between the germline ends. The CDR3 nucleotides read TGTGCCAGCAGTGAAGTGGGGACATACGACTACACCTTC. Its translation: CASSEVGTYDYTF.

The chain carries TRBV19 and TRBJ1-6; 7 positions agree with TRBD1. J lost 7 bases, V lost 5 bases, and 8 bases had no gene match. The CDR3 has 15 residues. CDR1 LNHDA and CDR2 SQIVND come from the germline V gene (reference sequence). The CDR3 DNA reads TGTGCCAGTAGTTTCCGGGACAGCGGCAATTCACCCCTCCACTTT. Amino acid sequence: CASSFRDSGNSPLHF.